A selection of T cell receptor beta chains follows, all from one sample in a study of blood T cell repertoires in COVID-19. TCRdb's copy holds only in-frame clones and misses some; the assay was immunoSEQ multiplex PCR. The table lists around 250,000 clones, roughly four fifths of them singletons, with roughly 3.4% in the top ten. Sequencing was performed on peripheral blood. The receptors here all came from a woman aged 18-35 years with acute or convalescent COVID-19. Both conserved end residues are trimmed from each CDR3.

ASSAGSENIQY,TRBJ2-4,TRBV6-4
ASSYWTANSPLH,TRBJ1-6,TRBV6-5
ASGYISGRADTQY,TRBJ2-3,TRBV12-5
ASSRQNTEAF,TRBJ1-1,TRBV3-1/TRBV3-2
ASSDTGISGNTIY,TRBJ1-3,TRBV6-1
ASSSGTGGLDTEAF,TRBJ1-1,TRBV5-4
AWSVLLRDRDLYEQY,TRBJ2-7,TRBV30
AWRVTGTNEKLF,TRBJ1-4,TRBV30
ATDRDRDSYEQY,TRBJ2-7,TRBV19
ASSRDYNEQF,TRBJ2-1,TRBV5-4
ASWGLGNQPQH,TRBJ1-5,TRBV6-6